Listed below are T cell receptor beta chains from one sample, sequenced in a study of PD-1 blockade in classical Hodgkin lymphoma. The protocol was immunoSEQ multiplex PCR, while the TCRdb copy is restricted to in-frame clones and leaves out a portion. The table includes about 41,000 clones, roughly 69% detected once. The sample was peripheral blood mononuclear cells (PBMCs), taken before the fourth cycle of nivolumab. The origin of the receptors is a human donor with classical Hodgkin lymphoma. Each CDR3 is given with its conserved first and last residue. D genes are given only for firm matches.

V gene,J gene,D gene,CDR3 protein
TRBV6-6,TRBJ1-5,-,CASSLPNQPQHF
TRBV27,TRBJ2-1,-,CASSVGVSFNEQFF
TRBV7-9,TRBJ1-1,-,CASSPRTWNTEAFF
TRBV5-5,TRBJ1-5,TRBD1,CASSLGTGIQPQHF
TRBV7-3,TRBJ2-5,-,CASSGAPGDDQYF
TRBV7-2,TRBJ2-1,TRBD2,CASSLVLAANSRFF
TRBV6-5,TRBJ1-2,-,CASSYSYSGDGYTF
TRBV28,TRBJ2-1,TRBD2,CASSSGTSTREQFF
TRBV28,TRBJ2-1,-,CASSPKRDSYGEQFF
TRBV6-6,TRBJ2-7,TRBD1,CASSRTGEEQYF
TRBV6-6,TRBJ2-5,TRBD2,CASSLTSLQETQYF
TRBV30,TRBJ1-5,-,CAWSVGQGFQPQHF
TRBV2,TRBJ1-3,-,CARRQRSGNTIYF
TRBV27,TRBJ2-7,-,CASSPGPYEQYF
TRBV2,TRBJ2-7,-,CASSERGTSYEQYF
TRBV28,TRBJ2-3,TRBD2,CASSSSVSLAGTDTQYF